One and the same sample provided the 12 T cell receptor beta chains below, sequenced in a study of T cell responses to AZD1222 COVID-19 vaccine. This table comes from immunoSEQ multiplex PCR, and its TCRdb copy is limited to in-frame clones, with some not included. The sample lists 85,000 to 100,000 clones, approximately 78% seen once, with around 20% in the top ten. Sequencing was performed on peripheral blood, taken on day 0 of AZD1222 vaccination. The origin of the receptors is an adult in good health.

The rearrangement uses TRBV6-5 and TRBJ1-2, with D uncertain. With 0 bases removed from V and 5 bases from J, the gap between germline ends came to 10 bases. The CDR3 sequence is 14 residues long. Germline lookup yields CDR1 MNHEY and CDR2 SVGAGI. CDR3 sequence reads: CASSYSQAEYGYTF. In DNA, the CDR3 is TGTGCCAGCAGTTACTCGCAGGCCGAGTATGGCTACACCTTC.

The chain is built from TRBV28 and TRBJ1-1, with 8 bases identical to TRBD1. Germline-derived CDR1 and CDR2 are MDHEN and SYDVKM. Trimming at V came to 6 bases and at J to 6 bases, leaving 12 bases not matched to a gene. This CDR3 spans 15 amino acids. This chain's CDR3 is CASSLSGQGSSEAFF. The CDR3 DNA follows: TGTGCCAGCAGCCTATCCGGACAGGGAAGCTCTGAAGCTTTCTTT.

The V gene is TRBV7-8, the J gene TRBJ1-2; D is perhaps TRBD1 (5 bases). Germline V gives CDR1 SGHVS, CDR2 FQNEAQ. The germline V and J ends were trimmed by 5 bases and 4 bases, with 20 bases remaining between them. The CDR3 covers 16 residues. The CDR3 loop is CASSPWDGGPGYGYTF. The CDR3 region has the DNA TGTGCCAGCAGCCCCTGGGACGGAGGCCCTGGCTATGGCTACACCTTC.

This clone has a single count. This chain joins TRBV15 and TRBJ1-1; D ambiguous. Germline V gene lookup returns CDR1 LNHNV and CDR2 YYDKDF (reference sequence). Trimming took off 5 bases at V and 5 bases at J, with 9 bases between the two ends. The CDR3 has 12 amino acids. Here the CDR3 DNA reads TGTGCCACCAGCGCTCGGGGTACTGAAGCTTTCTTT. This codes for CATSARGTEAFF. Full variable domain (rest looked up from reference TRBV15 and TRBJ1-1): DAMVIQNPRYQVTQFGKPVTLSCSQTLNHNVMYWYQQKSSQAPKLLFHYYDKDFNNEADTPDNFQSRRPNTSFCFLDIRSPGLGDTAMYLCATSARGTEAFFGQGTRLTVV.

The V gene is TRBV6-5, the J gene TRBJ1-4, with 9 bases identical to TRBD1. Trimming cost V 9 bases and J 7 bases; bases outside gene matches: 9. The germline gives CDR1 MNHEY, CDR2 SVGAGI. This CDR3 has 14 amino acids. The CDR3 reads CASGRTGVGEKLFF. The CDR3 nucleotides are TGTGCCAGTGGGAGGACAGGGGTGGGTGAAAAACTGTTTTTT.

The CDR3 nucleotides are TGTGCCAGTAGTATGACTAGCGGGGGCTCCTACAATGAGCAGTTCTTC. Translation gives CASSMTSGGSYNEQFF. This chain joins TRBV19 and TRBJ2-1; 12 nucleotides match TRBD2. This CDR3 is 16 amino acids long. Unmatched junction bases numbered 0, after V lost 3 bases and J lost 0 bases. The germline V gene has CDR1 LNHDA and CDR2 SQIVND (reference sequence).

The chain has TRBV27 and TRBJ2-2; TRBD1 matches 7 bases. Per germline, CDR1 MNHEY and CDR2 SMNVEV (reference sequence). Trimming took 4 bases from V and 0 from J; bases not matched to a gene: 8. The CDR3 runs to 17 residues. The CDR3 DNA reads as TGTGCCAGCAGTTACAGGGGTGGCAGGACGAACACCGGGGAGCTGTTTTTT. Translating gives CASSYRGGRTNTGELFF.

The DNA of the CDR3 is TGTGCCAGCAGTGACAAGCCGACAGGGAACTATGGCTACACCTTC. Its translation: CASSDKPTGNYGYTF. The chain recombines TRBV6-1 with TRBJ1-2; 7 bases line up with TRBD1. This CDR3 comprises 15 residues. In germline, CDR1 is MNHNS, CDR2 SASEGT. J gave up 2 bases and V 3 bases, and 6 bases lay outside the gene matches.

The chain links TRBV20-1 to TRBJ2-1; weak D call: TRBD2 (5 bases). The CDR3 consists of 10 residues. Germline V gene data show CDR1 as DFQATT and CDR2 as SNEGSKA (reference sequence). V lost 4 bases to trimming and J lost 7 bases, with 5 bases between them. In nucleotides, the CDR3 is TGCAGTGCTAAGCGGAATGAGCAGTTCTTC. Translating it yields CSAKRNEQFF.

This chain uses TRBV28 with TRBJ1-1; D unclear. Germline lookup yields CDR1 MDHEN and CDR2 SYDVKM. The CDR3 is made up of 16 amino acids. The V end was cut by 6 bases, the J end by 1 base, with 18 bases between. The CDR3 protein is CASRISGFSENTEAFF. CDR3 DNA sequence: TGTGCCAGCAGAATCTCTGGTTTTTCCGAGAACACTGAAGCTTTCTTT. The complete variable domain, with remaining parts taken from reference TRBV28 and TRBJ1-1, reads DVKVTQSSRYLVKRTGEKVFLECVQDMDHENMFWYRQDPGLGLRLIYFSYDVKMKEKGDIPEGYSVSREKKERFSLILESASTNQTSMYLCASRISGFSENTEAFFGQGTRLTVV.

This chain links TRBV6-5 with TRBJ1-3, with D unclear. The CDR3 length is 12 residues. CDR1 is MNHEY, CDR2 SVGAGI, per germline. The germline V and J ends were trimmed by 7 bases and 0 bases, with 4 bases remaining between them. The CDR3 is CASTASGNTIYF. The CDR3 nucleotides read TGTGCCAGCACTGCCTCTGGAAACACCATATATTTT.

This chain uses TRBV5-4 with TRBJ2-3; 12 positions agree with TRBD2. V shed 1 base, J shed 2 bases, and the junction held 5 bases outside the gene matches. The length of the CDR3 is 17 residues. Per germline, CDR1 SGHNT and CDR2 YYREEE (reference sequence). The CDR3 bases are TGTGCCAGCAGCTTGTTTCTAGCGGGAGGGCCCACAGATACGCAGTATTTT. Translated: CASSLFLAGGPTDTQYF.